Following are 10 T cell receptor beta chains from one sample sequenced in a study of CD8+ T cells in alopecia areata. Once RNA had been extracted, it was reverse transcribed into cDNA to act as the sequencing template. This table comes from immunoSEQ multiplex PCR, and its TCRdb copy is limited to in-frame clones, with some not included. The sample includes 120,000 to 150,000 clones, over 70% seen only once; the top ten take approximately 16%. Sequenced here: CD8+ T cells sorted from blood, sampled at week 0. These receptors came from a human donor with alopecia areata.

The chain links TRBV27 to TRBJ2-7; D remains unclear. CDR1 MNHEY and CDR2 SMNVEV come from the germline V gene (reference sequence). Trimming shortened V by 8 bases and J by 6 bases, and 11 bases separated the two germline ends. CDR3 size: 11 residues. For the CDR3, the DNA is TGTGCCAGCCACAATAATGGCGAGCAGTACTTC. As protein: CASHNNGEQYF.

This chain uses TRBV7-6 with TRBJ1-2; D possibly corresponds to TRBD1 (5 bases). There are 15 residues in the CDR3. Germline V gene lookup returns CDR1 SGHVS and CDR2 FNYEAQ. Trimming removed 0 bases at V and 6 bases at J, with 14 bases between. The CDR3 region has the DNA TGTGCCAGCAGCTTAGCCCCGTCAGGGTCGGATGGCTACACCTTC. This encodes CASSLAPSGSDGYTF. Full variable domain (missing parts from reference TRBV7-6 and TRBJ1-2): GAGVSQSPRYKVTKRGQDVALRCDPISGHVSLYWYRQALGQGPEFLTYFNYEAQQDKSGLPNDRFSAERPEGSISTLTIQRTEQRDSAMYRCASSLAPSGSDGYTFGSGTRLTVV.

The chain recombines TRBV7-2 with TRBJ2-7; the match to TRBD2 covers 8 bases. Germline assignment: CDR1 SGHTA and CDR2 FQGNSA. The CDR3 consists of 16 residues. The trim removed 4 bases at V and 2 bases at J, leaving 10 bases unmatched. CDR3 coding DNA: TGTGCCAGCAGCTCAGGCTCGGGACTAGGTGCCTACGAGCAGTACTTC. This gives the protein CASSSGSGLGAYEQYF.

The V and J genes are TRBV28 and TRBJ1-2; TRBD1 matches at 7 bases. The V and J ends lost 5 bases and 4 bases, in that order; junction bases with no gene match: 10. This CDR3 region has 15 residues. Germline loops: CDR1 MDHEN, CDR2 SYDVKM. The CDR3 nucleotides read TGTGCCAGCAGTAACGGGAGGACAGGCTCCTATGGCTACACCTTC. Amino acids: CASSNGRTGSYGYTF.

The chain carries TRBV5-6 and TRBJ1-1; D is unclear. The germline CDR1 and CDR2 sequences are SGHDT and YYEEEE. V gave up 4 bases and J gave up 5 bases, with 15 bases separating them. The CDR3 is made up of 14 amino acids. The CDR3 DNA follows: TGTGCCAGCAGCCTTTTTTTCGGGGAAACTGAAGCTTTCTTT. The encoded protein is CASSLFFGETEAFF.

This clone was seen once. The chain is built from TRBV6-1 and TRBJ1-2, with D hard to call. Germline CDR1 reads MNHNS; CDR2 reads SASEGT. The CDR3 totals 13 residues. The V and J ends lost 1 base and 2 bases respectively, with 5 bases between them. CDR3 in DNA: TGTGCCAGCAGTGAAGATAAGAACTATGGCTACACCTTC. Translating gives CASSEDKNYGYTF.

This clone has a single count. V usage is TRBV29-1 and J usage is TRBJ1-2; unclear D gene. Germline V gene data show CDR1 as SQVTM and CDR2 as ANQGSEA. The CDR3 is 11 amino acids. With 0 bases removed from V and 5 bases from J, the gap between germline ends came to 4 bases. The CDR3 DNA is TGCAGCGTTGAAGATCGGTATGGCTACACCTTC. Translation: CSVEDRYGYTF.

A note on this clone: Its ends do not fully match the called genes, so a read error is possible. The chain links TRBV7-7 to TRBJ2-7; D is possibly TRBD1 (6 bases). CDR1 is SSHAT, CDR2 FNYEAQ, per germline (reference sequence). The CDR3 is 14 residues long. The CDR3 protein is CVSSQSTGSYEQYF. CDR3 coding DNA: TGTGTCAGCAGCCAATCGACAGGTTCCTACGAGCAGTACTTC.

This chain connects TRBV10-3 to TRBJ2-7, with TRBD1 as a possible D gene (6 bases). This CDR3 contains 15 residues. Trimming left V 6 bases short and J 2 bases short, with 17 bases between. Germline assignment: CDR1 ENHRY and CDR2 SYGVKD. Written as DNA, the CDR3 is TGTGCCATCAGACGGGACACCGGAGTCCCCTACGAGCAGTACTTC. It translates to CAIRRDTGVPYEQYF.

This chain uses TRBV19 with TRBJ2-7, with D possibly TRBD1 on 6 matching bases. This CDR3 has 14 residues. The ends were cut back, 5 bases at V and 5 bases at J, with 16 bases in the middle. Per germline, CDR1 LNHDA and CDR2 SQIVND (reference sequence). This chain's CDR3 is CASSSHRETDEQYF. The CDR3 region has the DNA TGTGCCAGTAGTTCCCACAGGGAGACGGACGAGCAGTACTTC. Using reference TRBV19 and TRBJ2-7 for the parts outside the CDR3, the full variable domain is DGGITQSPKYLFRKEGQNVTLSCEQNLNHDAMYWYRQDPGQGLRLIYYSQIVNDFQKGDIAEGYSVSREKKESFPLTVTSAQKNPTAFYLCASSSHRETDEQYFGPGTRLTVT.